The 10 T cell receptor beta chains in this list originate from one sample, sequenced in a study of tumor-infiltrating lymphocytes in primary liver carcinoma. The input was around 500 ng total RNA; TCR beta cDNA was made from it with a constant-region primer. For TCR beta, libraries were produced by three nested multiplex PCR rounds using slightly modified ARM-PCR. Researchers ran the first two PCR rounds for roughly 11 cycles each with TRBV1-TRBV30 forward primers and a C-beta reverse primer. TCRdb fed the multiplex PCR reads into MiXCR, producing one record per CDR3 protein. Of a few hundred thousand distinct CDR3 sequences listed, around three fifths are singletons. Unsorted whole blood supplied the blood RNA, and germline DNA was isolated too. The sequenced sample was peripheral blood. These receptor sequences come from a woman under 40 with primary liver carcinoma and hepatitis B virus infection.

This chain connects TRBV7-9 to TRBJ1-2; no firm D call. Germline-derived CDR1 and CDR2 are SEHNR and FQNEAQ (reference sequence). The CDR3 has 13 amino acids. V dropped 0 bases and J dropped 7 bases, with 9 bases sitting between them. This chain's CDR3 is CASSLAGPSGYTF. The CDR3, as DNA: TGTGCCAGCAGCTTAGCAGGCCCGTCTGGCTACACCTTC.

Details on this clonotype: One junction end disagrees with the germline gene, perhaps due to a read error. This sequence joins TRBV9 and TRBJ1-5; the D is unclear. This CDR3 is built from 13 residues. CDR1 is SGDLS, CDR2 YYNGEE, per germline. CDR3 residues: CASTVDPGQPQHF. The CDR3 nucleotides are TGTGCCAGCACCGTAGATCCTGGTCAGCCCCAGCATTTT.

This clonotype appeared a few times. The chain joins TRBV12-3 or TRBV12-4 to TRBJ2-3; no firm D call. The V end was cut by 3 bases, the J end by 0 bases, with 16 bases between. The CDR3 loop spans 17 amino acids. Here the CDR3 reads CASSLSGFGPSTDTQYF. The CDR3 bases are TGTGCCAGCAGTTTGAGTGGTTTCGGGCCGAGCACAGATACGCAGTATTTT.

This clonotype was counted between two and nine times. The CDR3, as DNA: TGTGCCAGCACAGGGGCCATGAACACTGAAGCTTTCTTT. Protein sequence: CASTGAMNTEAFF. The chain joins TRBV6-5 to TRBJ1-1; possible D gene TRBD1, 6 bases. Between the trimmed V and J ends, which lost 7 bases and 0 bases, there was a span of 9 bases. Germline CDR1 is MNHEY and CDR2 is SVGAGI. This CDR3 region has 13 residues.

As for this clonotype: Compared with germline, one end of the junction differs, possibly owing to a read error. V gene TRBV11-2 combines with J gene TRBJ2-2; 8 bases are shared with TRBD2. Germline V CDR1 and CDR2: SGHAT, FQNNGV. This CDR3 has 18 amino acids. The CDR3 here is CASSLSRGATVWPRELSF. CDR3 sequence (DNA): TGTGCCAGCAGCTTATCGCGGGGGGCTACGGTGTGGCCCAGGGAGCTGTCTTTT.

This clonotype turned up a few times. V gene TRBV6-1 combines with J gene TRBJ2-7; 9 bases line up with TRBD2. This CDR3 has 14 residues. In germline, CDR1 is MNHNS, CDR2 SASEGT. Trimming took 6 bases from V and 7 from J; bases not matched to a gene: 10. CDR3 in amino acids: CASRLSGSEYEQYF. The CDR3 region has the DNA TGTGCCAGCAGGCTTAGCGGGAGTGAGTATGAGCAGTACTTC.

On this clonotype: This clone may be a read error of a much larger clone one base away. V is TRBV6-5 and J is TRBJ1-1; possibly TRBD1 for D (5 bases). The V end was cut by 6 bases, the J end by 0 bases, with 11 bases between. This CDR3 has 14 residues. Germline V gene sequence: CDR1 MNHEY, CDR2 SVGAGI. CDR3 loop: CASRQDKVNTEAFF. CDR3 DNA sequence: TGTGCCAGCAGACAGGACAAGGTGAACACTGAAGCTTTCTTT.

This clonotype has ten or more counts. The rearrangement links TRBV6-5 to TRBJ1-6, with D uncertain. CDR1 is MNHEY, CDR2 SVGAGI, per germline. The CDR3 covers 14 residues. Deletions cut 6 bases from V and 12 bases from J, with 18 bases between. CDR3 region: CASSSAGFRGPLHF. Here the CDR3 DNA reads TGTGCCAGCAGCTCTGCGGGGTTCCGGGGACCCCTCCACTTT.

The chain recombines TRBV12-3 or TRBV12-4 with TRBJ1-4; 7 nucleotides agree with TRBD1. The CDR3 extends over 13 amino acids. The V gene end was trimmed by 2 bases and the J gene end by 7 bases; junction bases not matched to a gene: 1. The CDR3 here is CASSLRQGEKLFF. The CDR3 DNA reads TGTGCCAGCAGTTTAAGACAGGGTGAAAAACTGTTTTTT.

This clonotype was counted at least ten times. The genes are TRBV14 and TRBJ2-1; D is undetermined. CDR1 is SGHDN and CDR2 is FVKESK in the germline V gene. The CDR3 runs 15 residues. V was shortened by 0 bases and J by 2 bases, with 8 bases between the two germline ends. The CDR3 region is CASSQERFAYNEQFF. Here the CDR3 DNA reads TGTGCCAGCAGCCAAGAGCGGTTCGCCTACAATGAGCAGTTCTTC.